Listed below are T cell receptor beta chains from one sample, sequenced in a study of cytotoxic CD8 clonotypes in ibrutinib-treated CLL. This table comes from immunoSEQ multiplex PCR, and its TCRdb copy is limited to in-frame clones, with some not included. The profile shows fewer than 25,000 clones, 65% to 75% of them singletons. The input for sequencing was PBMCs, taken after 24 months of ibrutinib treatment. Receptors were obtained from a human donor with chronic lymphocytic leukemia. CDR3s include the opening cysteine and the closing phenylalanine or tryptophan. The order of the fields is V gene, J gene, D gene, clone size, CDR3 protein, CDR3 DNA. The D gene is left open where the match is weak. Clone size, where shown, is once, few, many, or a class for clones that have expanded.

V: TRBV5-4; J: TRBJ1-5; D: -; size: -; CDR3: CASSLGPSNQPQHF; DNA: TGTGCCAGCAGCTTGGGTCCTAGCAATCAGCCCCAGCATTTT
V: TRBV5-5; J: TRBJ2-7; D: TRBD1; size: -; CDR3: CASSFNRDRGREQYF; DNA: TGTGCCAGCAGCTTTAACCGGGACAGGGGGCGCGAGCAGTACTTC
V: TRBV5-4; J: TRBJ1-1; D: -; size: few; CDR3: CASSWETEAFF; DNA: TGTGCCAGCAGCTGGGAAACTGAAGCTTTCTTT
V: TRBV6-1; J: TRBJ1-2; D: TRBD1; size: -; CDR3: CASRAQTGGDGYTF; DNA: TGTGCCAGCAGGGCCCAAACAGGGGGCGATGGCTACACCTTC
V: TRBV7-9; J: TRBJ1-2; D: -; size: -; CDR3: CASSPEGRTNYGYTF; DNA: TGTGCCAGCAGCCCCGAGGGGAGGACAAACTATGGCTACACCTTC
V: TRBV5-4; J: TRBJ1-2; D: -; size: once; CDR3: CASREQGTNYGYTF; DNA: TGTGCCAGCAGGGAGCAGGGGACAAACTATGGCTACACCTTC
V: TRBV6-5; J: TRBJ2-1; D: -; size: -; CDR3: CASSHRNEQFF; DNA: TGTGCCAGCAGCCACCGGAATGAGCAGTTCTTC
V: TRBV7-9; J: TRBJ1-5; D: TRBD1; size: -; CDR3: CASSPKDRNQPQHF; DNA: TGTGCCAGCAGCCCAAAGGACAGGAATCAGCCCCAGCATTTT
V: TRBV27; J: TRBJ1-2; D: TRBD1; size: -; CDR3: CASSLTRGGGYTF; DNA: TGTGCCAGCAGTCTAACCAGGGGGGGTGGGTACACCTTC
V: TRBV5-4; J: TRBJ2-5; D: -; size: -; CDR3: CASSFLTETQYF; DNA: TGTGCCAGCAGCTTTTTAACAGAGACCCAGTACTTC
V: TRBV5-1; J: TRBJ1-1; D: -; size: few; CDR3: CASSERTGNTEAFF; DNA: TGCGCCAGCAGCGAGCGGACGGGGAACACTGAAGCTTTCTTT
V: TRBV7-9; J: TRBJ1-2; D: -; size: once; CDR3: CASSLDLYGYTF; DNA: TGTGCCAGCAGCTTAGATCTCTATGGCTACACCTTC
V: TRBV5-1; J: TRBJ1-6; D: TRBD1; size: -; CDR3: CASSETGTGGSPLHF; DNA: TGCGCCAGCAGCGAGACGGGGACAGGGGGTTCACCCCTCCACTTT
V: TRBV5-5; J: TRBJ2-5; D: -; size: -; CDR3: CASNLRTGLETQYF; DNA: TGTGCCAGCAACCTTCGTACGGGGCTAGAGACCCAGTACTTC
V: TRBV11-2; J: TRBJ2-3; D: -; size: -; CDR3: CASSLRGSSTDTQYF; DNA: TGTGCCAGCAGCCTTAGGGGATCTAGCACAGATACGCAGTATTTT
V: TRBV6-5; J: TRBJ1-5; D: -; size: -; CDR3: CASTPTGKDQPQHF; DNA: TGTGCCAGCACCCCGACAGGAAAAGATCAGCCCCAGCATTTT
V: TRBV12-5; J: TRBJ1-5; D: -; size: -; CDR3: CASGAGAGQPQHF; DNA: TGTGCTAGTGGGGCAGGGGCGGGTCAGCCCCAGCATTTT
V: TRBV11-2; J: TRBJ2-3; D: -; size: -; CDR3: CASSLDWSPLGPDTQYF; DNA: TGTGCCAGCAGCTTAGATTGGTCACCCTTGGGTCCAGATACGCAGTATTTT
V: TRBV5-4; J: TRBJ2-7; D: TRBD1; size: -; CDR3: CASSFDRELSYEQYF; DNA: TGTGCCAGCAGCTTCGACAGGGAGCTCTCCTACGAGCAGTACTTC
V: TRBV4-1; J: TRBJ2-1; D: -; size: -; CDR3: CASSQGTHPGPSYNEQFF; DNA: TGCGCCAGCAGCCAGGGAACCCACCCAGGGCCTTCCTACAATGAGCAGTTCTTC
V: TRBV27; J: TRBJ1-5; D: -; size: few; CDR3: CASGQYSNQPQHF; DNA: TGTGCCAGCGGACAGTATAGCAATCAGCCCCAGCATTTT
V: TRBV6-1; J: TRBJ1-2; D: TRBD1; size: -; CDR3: CASSEWGTGGGYTF; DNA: TGTGCCAGCAGTGAATGGGGGACAGGGGGTGGCTACACCTTC
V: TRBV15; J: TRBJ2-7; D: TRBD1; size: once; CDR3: CATSRDRSSYEQYF; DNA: TGTGCCACCAGCAGGGACAGGAGCTCCTACGAGCAGTACTTC
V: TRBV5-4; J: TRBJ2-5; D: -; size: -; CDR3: CASSPTGDTQETQYF; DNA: TGTGCCAGCAGCCCGACGGGGGATACACAAGAGACCCAGTACTTC
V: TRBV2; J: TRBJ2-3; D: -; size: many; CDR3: CASSVASSTDTQYF; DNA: TGTGCCAGCAGTGTGGCTTCTAGCACAGATACGCAGTATTTT
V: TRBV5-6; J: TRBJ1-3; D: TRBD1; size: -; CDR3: CASSYTGVGNTIYF; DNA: TGTGCCAGCAGCTATACAGGGGTAGGAAACACCATATATTTT
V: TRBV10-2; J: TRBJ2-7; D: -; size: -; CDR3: CASTSQITYEQYF; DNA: TGCGCCAGCACCTCACAAATCACCTACGAGCAGTACTTC
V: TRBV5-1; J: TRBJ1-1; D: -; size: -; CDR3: CASSQSGTRNTEAFF; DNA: TGCGCCAGCAGCCAATCCGGGACGAGGAACACTGAAGCTTTCTTT
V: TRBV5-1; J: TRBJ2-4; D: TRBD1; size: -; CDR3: CASSLLETGGSLAKNIQYF; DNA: TGCGCCAGCAGCTTGCTTGAGACAGGGGGGTCCCTAGCCAAAAACATTCAGTACTTC